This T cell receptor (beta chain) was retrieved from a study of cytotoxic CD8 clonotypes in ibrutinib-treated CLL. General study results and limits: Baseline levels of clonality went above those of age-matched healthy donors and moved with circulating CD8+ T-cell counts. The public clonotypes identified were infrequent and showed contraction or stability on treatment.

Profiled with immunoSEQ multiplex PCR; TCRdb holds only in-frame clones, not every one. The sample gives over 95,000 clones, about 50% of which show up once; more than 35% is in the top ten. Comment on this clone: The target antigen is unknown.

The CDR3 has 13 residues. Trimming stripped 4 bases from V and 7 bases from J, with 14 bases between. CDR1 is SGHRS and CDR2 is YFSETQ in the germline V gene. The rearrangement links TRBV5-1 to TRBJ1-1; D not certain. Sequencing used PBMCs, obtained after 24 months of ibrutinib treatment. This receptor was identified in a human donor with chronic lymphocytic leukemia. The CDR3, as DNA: TGCGCCAGCAGCCTTTCCCGGTCGGGTGAAGCTTTCTTT. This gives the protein CASSLSRSGEAFF.